The next 3 T cell receptor beta chains were all read from a single sample in a study of T-cell memory formation after mild COVID-19. One entry per CDR3 protein, called by TCRdb with MiXCR from the 5' RACE reads. The repertoire holds 90,000 to 120,000 distinct CDR3 sequences, with roughly 14% as singletons. The source material was PBMCs or a T cell subset sorted from them (not recorded which). The receptors stem from a man between 18 and 35 years old who had mild COVID-19 (a few samples of this study predate the infection). Cell type and time point are not known.

This clonotype was recorded a few times. This chain connects TRBV7-4 to TRBJ2-5, with a possible D match to TRBD1 (5 bases). V was clipped by 11 bases and J by 4 bases, with 23 bases between them. CDR1 is SGHVT, CDR2 SQSDAQ, per germline. The CDR3 is 15 residues long. Here the CDR3 DNA reads TGTGCCCACCCCGTAACCCAAAGGGGCGGAGAGACCCAGTACTTC. It translates to CAHPVTQRGGETQYF.

This clonotype has at least ten counts. The CDR3 DNA follows: TGCGCCAGCAGCCAAGATCAGGGAGAAAACGGCTACACCTTC. Encoded protein: CASSQDQGENGYTF. The gene calls are TRBV4-3 and TRBJ1-2; tentatively, D is TRBD1 (5 bases). CDR1 and CDR2 (germline): LGHNA, YSLEER. CDR3 length: 14 residues. V was clipped by 0 bases and J by 8 bases, with 13 bases between them.

This clonotype occurred a few times. The V call is TRBV29-1, the J call TRBJ2-7, with 10 bases that match TRBD2. Trimming at V came to 6 bases and at J to 3 bases, leaving 5 bases not matched to a gene. CDR1 and CDR2 from the germline V gene are SQVTM and ANQGSEA. The CDR3 runs 13 residues. CDR3 protein: CSVTSGDDYEQYF. The CDR3 DNA reads TGCAGCGTCACTAGCGGGGATGACTACGAGCAGTACTTC.